This entry lists 7 T cell receptor beta chains sequenced from one sample in a study of read filtering for tumor transcriptome and immune sequencing. Molecular barcoded adaptors covering alpha/delta and beta/gamma chains were used on approximately 400 ng RNA. TCRdb re-called the reads with MiXCR, one entry per CDR3 protein. The repertoire holds approximately 93,000 distinct CDR3 sequences, about 22% seen once, with 10% to 12% in the top ten. Sequenced: a population of CD138-negative cells sorted from bone marrow. The receptors derive from a donor at least 40 years old with multiple myeloma.

This clonotype was recorded a few times. The chain is built from TRBV12-3 or TRBV12-4 and TRBJ2-2; perhaps TRBD1 as D (5 bases). V lost 6 bases to trimming and J lost 0 bases, with 14 bases between them. The CDR3 is 16 residues long. CDR3 in DNA: TGTGCCAGCAGCCTACAGGCTCTTTCGAACACCGGGGAGCTGTTTTTT. Its protein is CASSLQALSNTGELFF.

Here the CDR3 reads CASRSLILGFGKETQYF. As DNA, the CDR3 is TGTGCCAGCAGATCCCTGATCTTGGGGTTCGGTAAAGAGACCCAGTACTTC. The gene calls are TRBV2 and TRBJ2-5; D unclear. The CDR3 contains 17 residues. V was clipped by 6 bases and J by 3 bases, with 23 bases between them. The germline V gene encodes CDR1 SNHLY and CDR2 FYNNEI.

The sample holds one count of this clonotype. A read error may explain this, as a much larger clone is one base away. This chain joins TRBV6-1 and TRBJ2-7; the D is unclear. Germline V gene sequence: CDR1 MNHNS, CDR2 SASEGT. CDR3 length equals 13 residues. This CDR3 reads CASSEASVYDQYF. The DNA of the CDR3 is TGTGCCAGCAGTGAAGCTAGTGTCTACGATCAGTACTTC.

This clonotype was detected ten times or more. The V gene is TRBV19, the J gene TRBJ2-5, with D perhaps TRBD1 or TRBD2 (5 bases each). CDR3 length: 15 residues. CDR1 and CDR2 (germline): LNHDA, SQIVND (reference sequence). V was trimmed by 5 bases and J by 4 bases, leaving 17 bases between them. The CDR3 loop reads CASSPGTRMGETQYF. The CDR3 nucleotides are TGTGCCAGTAGTCCCGGGACGAGGATGGGAGAGACCCAGTACTTC.

V usage is TRBV6-5 and J usage is TRBJ2-3; no clear D. The CDR3 has 12 amino acids. The germline CDR1 and CDR2 sequences are MNHEY and SVGAGI. Trimming pared 2 bases from V and 10 bases from J, leaving 10 bases between. For the CDR3, the DNA is TGTGCCAGCAGTTACCTCATGGGTCCGCAGTATTTT. Its protein product is CASSYLMGPQYF.

Many counts were recorded for this clonotype. This sequence joins TRBV5-1 and TRBJ2-1, with TRBD2 matching over 15 bases. The CDR3 is made up of 15 amino acids. J gave up 10 bases and V 4 bases, and 6 bases lay outside the gene matches. Looked up from germline, CDR1 is SGHRS and CDR2 is YFSETQ. This CDR3 reads CASSRGLAGGEEQFF. CDR3 nucleotide sequence: TGCGCCAGCAGCCGGGGACTAGCGGGGGGAGAGGAGCAGTTCTTC.

The sample holds many counts of this clonotype. The V call is TRBV30, the J call TRBJ1-4; D possibly corresponds to TRBD1 (6 bases). The CDR3 covers 14 residues. In germline, CDR1 is GTSNPN, CDR2 SVGIG (reference sequence). V was pared by 2 bases and J by 5 bases, with 12 bases between. CDR3 residues: CAWSQDSRNEKLFF. As DNA, the CDR3 is TGTGCCTGGAGTCAGGACAGCAGGAATGAAAAACTGTTTTTT.